This T cell receptor beta chain was observed in a study of Graves' ophthalmopathy and Graves' hyperthyroidism. This clonotype was seen only a few times. The antigen is undetermined. Transcripts of RNA were the source for amplifying TCR beta CDR3 regions. An initial RT-PCR round employing HTBI primers preceded a second-round multiplex PCR. Each CDR3 protein is one row after TCRdb ran MiXCR on the multiplex PCR reads. Seen here are around 670,000 distinct CDR3 sequences, roughly two fifths observed once, and the top ten hold 40% to 45%. The study's findings and limits: Among expanded thyroid clonotypes above 0.001 frequency, most also occurred in blood.

Having ophthalmopathy, the donors showed moderate-to-severe activity, CAS ≥3 and NOSPECS ≥4, with disease lasting under 3 months. The CDR3 is made up of 13 amino acids. Germline values: CDR1 SQVTM, CDR2 ANQGSEA. V gave up 3 bases and J gave up 5 bases, with 12 bases separating them. The TCR originated in an adult man with Graves' ophthalmopathy. The rearrangement uses TRBV29-1 and TRBJ2-3; a weak D match, TRBD2 (6 bases). Sequenced sample: peripheral blood. CDR3: CSVDPGGGDTQYF. CDR3 DNA: TGCAGCGTTGATCCCGGGGGTGGAGATACGCAGTATTTT.